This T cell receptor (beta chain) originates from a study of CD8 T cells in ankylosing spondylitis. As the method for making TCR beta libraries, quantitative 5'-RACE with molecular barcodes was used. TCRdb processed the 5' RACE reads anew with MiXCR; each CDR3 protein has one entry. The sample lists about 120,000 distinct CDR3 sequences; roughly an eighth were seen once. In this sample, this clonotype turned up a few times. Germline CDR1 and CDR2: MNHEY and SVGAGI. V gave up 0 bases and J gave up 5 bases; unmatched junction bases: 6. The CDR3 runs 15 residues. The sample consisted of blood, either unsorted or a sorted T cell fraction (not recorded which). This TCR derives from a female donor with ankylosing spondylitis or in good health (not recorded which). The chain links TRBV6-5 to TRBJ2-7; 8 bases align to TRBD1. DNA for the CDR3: TGTGCCAGCAGTTACTCGCTGGACAGGGACCACGAGCAGTACTTC. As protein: CASSYSLDRDHEQYF.